This entry is about one T cell receptor (beta chain). What it recognizes is unknown. These data originate in a study of T cell repertoires in cytomegalovirus infection. Across the whole study: CMV infection and matching HLA type were both indicated by public TCR beta signatures.

Findings and limits, study-wide: What dominated the ex vivo response were HLA-C-restricted CMV-specific TCR beta clonotypes.

TCRdb redid the calling of the reads with MiXCR, one entry per CDR3 protein. The sample includes 200,000 to 250,000 distinct CDR3 sequences, approximately 22% seen only once; the top ten take 15% to 20%. This TCR came from a human donor in good health (CMV status not recorded). Some clones in this sample may be carry-over from other donors' samples. What was sequenced was CD8+ T cells from PBMCs.

The CDR3 coding sequence is TGCAGCCTGAGGGGGGACCTCGAAGGCGAGCAGTACTTC. As protein: CSLRGDLEGEQYF. The rearrangement uses TRBV29-1 and TRBJ2-7; D is tentatively TRBD1 or TRBD2 (6 bases each). The CDR3 runs 13 residues. The germline V gene encodes CDR1 SQVTM and CDR2 ANQGSEA. The V gene lost 8 bases and the J gene lost 6 bases, with 20 bases spanning the gap.